This T cell receptor (beta chain) was captured in a study of CD8 T cells in ankylosing spondylitis (dated 2017 in TCRdb). About the study as a whole: The study set out to find disease-linked TCR variants by profiling T cell receptor beta repertoires in ankylosing spondylitis patients and healthy donors. In total, the full study cohort was made up of 95 to 110 healthy donors and 25 ankylosing spondylitis patients. Peripheral blood was sampled, and synovial fluid was additionally collected from ankylosing spondylitis patients. The full study reports these points: In peripheral blood, the disease-linked clones were found at relatively low frequencies and had a CD8+ phenotype. Some motif variants had previously been reported in the synovial fluid and blood of reactive arthritis patients, which suggests shared mechanisms of disease initiation. Significant enrichment of the disease-linked clones was reported in matched synovial fluid samples from ankylosing spondylitis patients. Blood from ankylosing spondylitis patients appeared to be characterized by a TCR beta motif composed of about eight highly homologous amino acid variants.

Ten or more counts support this clonotype. The specificity of this receptor is unknown. The sample holds no much larger clone one base away, and base qualities are not on file. The sequencing machine was an Illumina HiSeq 2500. TCR beta libraries were prepared by quantitative 5'-RACE with molecular barcodes. As for the original processing: A new computational method, built on a probabilistic model of VDJ rearrangement, was used to identify disease-linked TCR variants. The public reads were reanalyzed by TCRdb: fastp trimming at Q25, MiXCR alignment, in-frame beta chains only. Every entry covers one CDR3 protein and lists the most common genes and DNA from its rows. These V and J calls are TCRdb output, not the study's own analysis. For this sample the table gives about 130,000 distinct CDR3 sequences, of which over 7% were detected only once. The ten largest account for about 3.3% of the sample. For CDR1 and CDR2, the germline V gene (reference sequence) lists MNHEY and SMNVEV. V was cut back by 5 bases and J by 3 bases, leaving a gap of 14 bases between them. Including the terminal cysteine and phenylalanine, the CDR3 comprises 15 residues. The sequence is cut down to CDR3 DNA, 45 bases in frame from base 1.

This clonotype was sampled from a male donor with ankylosing spondylitis or in good health (not recorded which). The rearranged chain carries TRBV27 and TRBJ1-5; confidence is insufficient to name the D gene. Material for sequencing was blood, either unsorted or a sorted T cell fraction (not recorded which). CDR3 loop: CASSRRSDVNQPQHF. The bases read TGTGCCAGCAGTCGTCGTTCCGATGTCAATCAGCCCCAGCATTTT.